This T cell receptor (beta chain) was sequenced in a study of T cells after yellow fever vaccination. Overall study results and limits: Abundant bulk-derived clonotypes could contaminate FACS-sorted repertoires. The study re-detected most primary-vaccination clones after the booster (96% CD4, around 89% CD8).

A word on this clonotype: Antigen unknown.

The CDR3 is made up of 15 amino acids. Germline lookup yields CDR1 SEHNR and CDR2 FQNEAQ (reference sequence). Trimming took off 5 bases at V and 6 bases at J, with 17 bases between the two ends. 5'RACE template switching added a universal primer site and UMIs to TCR cDNA. TCRdb ran MiXCR on the 5' RACE reads and lists one entry per CDR3 protein. The sample records about 170,000 distinct CDR3 sequences, about 11% being singletons. The receptor's source is a man between 18 and 35 years old who received the YFV17D yellow fever vaccine. V usage is TRBV7-9 and J usage is TRBJ2-4; D is perhaps TRBD1 (5 bases). Sequences were derived from CD8+ T cells sorted from PBMCs, sampled 15 days after the yellow fever booster vaccination. The CDR3 sequence is CASSARQGDRNIQYF. DNA of the CDR3: TGTGCCAGCAGCGCCCGGCAAGGGGATAGAAACATTCAGTACTTC.